The present T cell receptor beta chain was sequenced within a study of blood T cell repertoires in COVID-19. Across the study: The study drew acute and convalescent COVID-19 samples from the United States, Italy and Spain. T cells, B-cell-depleted T cells, or PBMCs provided the cDNA or gDNA that served as material.

Per the original methods: Using reference gene primer amplification, nucleated cell counts were estimated. Using immunoSEQ multiplex PCR, the repertoire was profiled, and TCRdb retains in-frame clones only, with some absent. V, J and clone size were drawn from that table, and D and trimming were deduced from the DNA. The table lists about 76,000 clones, 70% to 75% of them singletons. V gave up 5 bases and J gave up 4 bases, with 14 bases separating them. CDR1 and CDR2 (germline): SGHTA, FQGNSA. This CDR3 contains 15 residues. Material for sequencing was peripheral blood. This TCR derives from a man between 65 and 79 years old with acute or convalescent COVID-19. The rearrangement joins TRBV7-2 to TRBJ2-2; a weak D match, TRBD2 (5 bases). CDR3 in amino acids: CASSAHGSPTGELFF. DNA for the CDR3: TGTGCCAGCAGCGCTCATGGGAGCCCCACCGGGGAGCTGTTTTTT.